This entry describes one T cell receptor beta chain. Its antigen is not yet known. No qualities accompany the bases; no much larger clone lies one base away. The data belong to a study of T cells in narcolepsy listed by TCRdb under 2018. Describing the broader study: Patients with narcolepsy type 1 or type 2 (NT1, NT2) were enrolled in the study together with healthy control donors. Autoreactive T cells targeting hypocretin neuron self-antigens (hypocretin, TRIB2) were sought in narcolepsy patients, and TCR Vbeta sequencing was used to track clonotypes in blood and CSF. Overall study outcomes, separate from this receptor: Numbers of sequenced blood memory CD4+ clonotypes were comparable, with averages of about 41,000 in patients and roughly 34,000 in controls. No sequences matching autoreactive T cell clones were present in some of the blood memory CD4+ repertoires from patients and controls. According to the report, autoreactive clonotypes were detected serially in the blood of the same patients and of different patients, but not in healthy controls. Plots that compared CSF and blood CD4+ T cell clonotypes from the same patient highlighted HCRT-specific and TRIB2-specific autoreactive clonotypes.

The library was prepared using the immunoSEQ multiplex PCR assay. As stored in TCRdb, this immuneACCESS dataset retains in-frame rearrangements with V and J assigned. A fraction of the clones does not appear; measured against another copy, unresolved V genes explain less than half of the discrepancy, and the remainder lacks a known reason. This sample comprises more than 30,000 clones, around 83% of them detected only once. The ten most abundant clones make up about 3% of the sample. Memory CD4+ T cells were sorted ex vivo from peripheral blood of narcolepsy patients and healthy controls for TCR Vbeta sequencing. The CDR3 spans 15 residues, from the cysteine through the phenylalanine. Here the CDR3 DNA is all that survives: 45 bases in frame from base 1. The germline V gene (reference sequence) gives CDR1 as SGHNT and CDR2 as YYREEE.

The chain employs TRBV5-4 and TRBJ2-5, with the identity of the D gene unclear. The end of the DNA fits TRBJ2-7 better, so the J call may be wrong. This clonotype was obtained from a human donor with narcolepsy. Material: CD45RA- memory CD4+ T cells from PBMCs. The cell subset or site label here, explained by the study, means: memory T cells sorted ex vivo from peripheral blood. The DNA sequence is TGTGCCAGCAGCTTGGTCAAACAGAGCTCCTACGAGCAGTACTTC. The translation is CASSLVKQSSYEQYF.